The present T cell receptor beta chain was sequenced within a study of T cell changes during pregnancy in multiple sclerosis. V lost 4 bases, J lost 2 bases, and 5 bases stayed unmatched. There are 14 residues in the CDR3. Germline CDR1 SNHLY, CDR2 FYNNEI. Profiled with immunoSEQ multiplex PCR; TCRdb holds only in-frame clones, not every one. The sample yields some 71,000 clones, about 90% seen once. This receptor was taken from a female donor with multiple sclerosis, enrolled in a pregnancy study. Material: peripheral blood, obtained after pregnancy. The V and J genes are TRBV2 and TRBJ2-7; 7 bases line up with TRBD2. DNA of the CDR3: TGTGCCAGCAGTGTCCAGCGGGGAACCTACGAGCAGTACTTC. It translates to CASSVQRGTYEQYF.